The 26 T cell receptor beta chains in this list originate from one sample, sequenced in a study of T cell responses to AZD1222 COVID-19 vaccine. Measured with immunoSEQ multiplex PCR; TCRdb has only the in-frame clones, and not every one. The data show 150,000 to 200,000 clones, with 85% to 90% seen just once and under 6.5% held by the top ten. The sequencing used peripheral blood, collected on day 0 of AZD1222 vaccination. Source of these receptors: an adult in good health.

The chain joins TRBV4-3 to TRBJ2-1; D is perhaps TRBD2 (6 bases). The V gene lost 5 bases and the J gene lost 8 bases, with 25 bases spanning the gap. Germline lookup yields CDR1 LGHNA and CDR2 YSLEER. The CDR3 loop spans 17 amino acids. The CDR3 sequence: CASSEGGSGWQEDEQFF. The CDR3 region has the DNA TGCGCCAGCAGCGAAGGCGGAAGCGGGTGGCAGGAGGATGAGCAGTTCTTC.

V is TRBV3-1 (or the pseudogene TRBV3-2) and J is TRBJ2-6; TRBD2 matches at 7 bases. The CDR3 covers 18 residues. The J segment lost 3 bases and the V segment lost 4 bases, leaving 12 bases of the junction unmatched. CDR1 is LGHDT, CDR2 YNNKEL, per germline (reference sequence). The CDR3 nucleotides read TGTGCCAGCAGCCGCTCGGGGGAGGGCCGAGGTGGGGCCAACGTCCTGACTTTC. It codes for CASSRSGEGRGGANVLTF.

This clone was detected once. The chain carries TRBV18 and TRBJ1-2, with unresolved D. The germline V and J ends were trimmed by 2 bases and 8 bases, with 12 bases remaining between them. In germline, CDR1 is KGHSH, CDR2 LQKENI. CDR3 length: 13 amino acids. The CDR3 bases are TGTGCCAGCTCACCAGACCGGGTGTGGGGCTACACCTTC. This codes for CASSPDRVWGYTF.

The chain carries TRBV5-3 and TRBJ1-6, with 8 bases that match TRBD1. TRBV5-3 is an ORF for which the function is uncertain. Trimming took 0 bases from V and 5 from J; bases not matched to a gene: 13. This CDR3 is 19 amino acids long. The CDR3 sequence is CARSLGSSDRGFHNSPLHF. Here the CDR3 DNA reads TGTGCCAGAAGCTTGGGGTCGAGCGACAGGGGATTTCATAATTCACCCCTCCACTTT.

V is TRBV7-2 and J is TRBJ1-2, with D tentatively TRBD1 (6 bases). Trimming removed 6 bases at V and 6 bases at J, with 11 bases between. CDR3 length: 12 amino acids. Germline CDR1 reads SGHTA; CDR2 reads FQGNSA. The CDR3 nucleotides are TGTGCCAGCAGTCGAAACAGGGATGGCTACACCTTC. Its translation is CASSRNRDGYTF.

The chain combines TRBV5-1 with TRBJ1-4; D perhaps matches TRBD1 (6 bases). Trimming took 4 bases from V and 2 from J, leaving 12 bases between them. Germline V gene sequence: CDR1 SGHRS, CDR2 YFSETQ. The CDR3 has 15 residues. CDR3 sequence: CASSGSGATNEKLFF. The CDR3 nucleotides are TGCGCCAGCAGCGGTTCGGGGGCGACTAATGAAAAACTGTTTTTT.

The chain carries TRBV6-6 and TRBJ2-5, with D uncertain. The CDR3 is 12 amino acids. V lost 0 bases and J 5 bases, leaving 4 bases between the germline ends. The V gene's germline CDR1 is MNHNY and CDR2 SVGAGI (reference sequence). This chain's CDR3 is CASSYSYETQYF. CDR3 nucleotides: TGTGCCAGCAGTTACTCTTACGAGACCCAGTACTTC.

The chain uses TRBV12-3 or TRBV12-4 and TRBJ1-6; no reliable D call. V dropped 1 base and J dropped 7 bases, with 2 bases sitting between them. The CDR3 covers 12 residues. In DNA, the CDR3 is TGTGCCAGCAGTTTAGGGAATTCACCCCTCCACTTT. Translating it yields CASSLGNSPLHF.

The chain uses TRBV12-5 and TRBJ2-2, with D possibly being TRBD1 (6 bases). This CDR3 is 16 amino acids long. V lost 5 bases and J 0 bases, leaving 13 bases between the germline ends. From germline, CDR1 is LGHNT and CDR2 FRNRAP. The CDR3 spells CASGLNRAANTGELFF. The CDR3 DNA reads TGTGCTAGTGGTCTGAACAGGGCAGCGAACACCGGGGAGCTGTTTTTT.

The chain recombines TRBV2 with TRBJ2-7; TRBD1 agrees at 8 bases. Germline V gives CDR1 SNHLY, CDR2 FYNNEI. The CDR3 spans 12 residues. The V and J ends lost 6 bases and 4 bases, in that order; junction bases with no gene match: 2. CDR3 in DNA: TGTGCCAGCAGCAACAGGGGGTACGAGCAGTACTTC. It yields the protein CASSNRGYEQYF.

Here the CDR3 reads CAISESMWQGGYGYTF. CDR3 sequence (DNA): TGTGCCATCAGTGAGTCGATGTGGCAGGGAGGCTATGGCTACACCTTC. V gene TRBV10-3 combines with J gene TRBJ1-2; perhaps TRBD1 as D (5 bases). Trimming removed 0 bases from V and 4 bases from J, with 15 bases in between. This CDR3 contains 16 residues. In germline, CDR1 is ENHRY, CDR2 SYGVKD.

The chain uses TRBV19 and TRBJ1-6, with D possibly being TRBD1 (6 bases). V was pared by 3 bases and J by 7 bases, with 10 bases between. Germline V gene data show CDR1 as LNHDA and CDR2 as SQIVND (reference sequence). The CDR3 runs to 14 residues. In DNA, the CDR3 is TGTGCCAGTAGTATTATGGGACACAATTCACCCCTCCACTTT. The encoded protein is CASSIMGHNSPLHF.

This sequence joins TRBV7-6 and TRBJ2-1; maybe TRBD1 (7 bases). Germline V gene lookup returns CDR1 SGHVS and CDR2 FNYEAQ. This CDR3 has 15 amino acids. Trimming cost V 5 bases and J 10 bases, with 21 bases left between them. CDR3 region: CASSNRIDRAGEQFF. CDR3 nucleotides: TGTGCCAGCAGCAACCGGATAGACAGGGCGGGGGAGCAGTTCTTC.

The chain combines TRBV27 with TRBJ2-2; 8 nucleotides align to TRBD2. Germline values: CDR1 MNHEY, CDR2 SMNVEV (reference sequence). This CDR3 has 17 amino acids. With V trimmed by 3 bases and J by 3 bases, 9 bases remained unmatched. CDR3 sequence reads: CASSFSKRGRYTGELFF. The CDR3 DNA follows: TGTGCCAGCAGTTTTAGTAAGCGCGGGAGGTACACCGGGGAGCTGTTTTTT.

The chain carries TRBV2 and TRBJ1-5; D unresolved. The germline V gene has CDR1 SNHLY and CDR2 FYNNEI. The CDR3 runs 15 residues. The V and J ends lost 4 bases and 3 bases respectively, with 13 bases between them. Here the CDR3 reads CASSGDLPSNQPQHF. CDR3 DNA sequence: TGTGCCAGCAGTGGCGACCTCCCCTCCAATCAGCCCCAGCATTTT.

This chain connects TRBV2 to TRBJ2-5, with D uncertain. Trimming removed 2 bases from V and 6 bases from J, with 7 bases in between. Per the germline V gene, CDR1 is SNHLY and CDR2 is FYNNEI. This CDR3 has 12 residues. CDR3 loop: CASSERAQTQYF. Written as DNA, the CDR3 is TGTGCCAGCAGTGAAAGAGCACAGACCCAGTACTTC.

DNA of the CDR3: TGTGCCAGCAGACAGGGGAACTATGGCTACACCTTC. Translated, it gives CASRQGNYGYTF. This rearrangement joins TRBV27 to TRBJ1-2; 7 nucleotides line up with TRBD1. V lost 6 bases and J lost 2; bases outside the gene matches: 0. CDR1 is MNHEY, CDR2 SMNVEV, per germline (reference sequence). The CDR3 has 12 amino acids.

This clone was recorded a few times. The rearrangement uses TRBV3-1 (or the pseudogene TRBV3-2) and TRBJ1-3; D is undetermined. CDR3 length equals 15 residues. V was pared by 6 bases and J by 0 bases, with 12 bases between. Looked up from germline, CDR1 is LGHDT and CDR2 is YNNKEL (reference sequence). CDR3 bases: TGTGCCAGCAGTCACGAGGGCTTCTCTGGAAACACCATATATTTT. Amino acids: CASSHEGFSGNTIYF.

This clone was seen just once. The chain employs TRBV7-2 and TRBJ1-5; D may be TRBD1 (5 bases). Germline V gene sequence: CDR1 SGHTA, CDR2 FQGNSA. V lost 1 base, J lost 2 bases, and 6 bases lay in between. The CDR3 runs 14 residues. The CDR3 nucleotides are TGTGCCAGCAGCTTAGGAGGGGGCAATCAGCCCCAGCATTTT. It specifies CASSLGGGNQPQHF.

The chain links TRBV28 to TRBJ2-5; D is uncertain. CDR1 and CDR2 (germline): MDHEN, SYDVKM. V shed 3 bases and J shed 7 bases, with 9 bases lying between them. This CDR3 comprises 12 residues. The CDR3 reads CASSFGVGTQYF. The CDR3 region has the DNA TGTGCCAGCAGTTTTGGTGTCGGGACCCAGTACTTC.

The gene calls are TRBV28 and TRBJ2-1; TRBD2 agrees at 11 bases. CDR3 length equals 17 residues. With 5 bases clipped from V and 0 bases from J, the junction kept 6 bases outside the gene matches. CDR1 is MDHEN, CDR2 SYDVKM, per germline. The CDR3 DNA is TGTGCCAGCAGTCTAGCGGGGGGCAGGAGCTCCTACAATGAGCAGTTCTTC. Translated, it gives CASSLAGGRSSYNEQFF.

This sequence joins TRBV27 and TRBJ2-7, with a tentative D call TRBD2 (6 bases). CDR3 size: 12 residues. Germline CDR1 MNHEY, CDR2 SMNVEV (reference sequence). With 8 bases removed from V and 2 bases from J, the gap between germline ends came to 10 bases. The CDR3 nucleotides read TGTGCCAGCTGGGGACTGACCTACGAGCAGTACTTC. Its protein is CASWGLTYEQYF.

The chain joins TRBV14 to TRBJ1-1, with unresolved D. The CDR3 is 13 amino acids. Deletions cut 1 base from V and 2 bases from J, with 5 bases between. From germline, CDR1 is SGHDN and CDR2 FVKESK. CDR3 sequence reads: CASSQVLNTEAFF. CDR3 nucleotide sequence: TGTGCCAGCAGCCAAGTGCTAAACACTGAAGCTTTCTTT.

The J gene is TRBJ2-5, the V gene TRBV6-1; TRBD1 might be the D (7 bases). Trimming pared 4 bases from V and 0 bases from J, leaving 21 bases between. Germline V gives CDR1 MNHNS, CDR2 SASEGT. This CDR3 contains 18 residues. The CDR3 nucleotides read TGTGCCAGCAGTGCTCAGGGGGTACCGGAGGGAGACCAAGAGACCCAGTACTTC. This encodes CASSAQGVPEGDQETQYF.

The V gene is TRBV2, the J gene TRBJ1-6; TRBD1 aligns across 8 bases. V gave up 5 bases and J gave up 9 bases; unmatched junction bases: 6. Germline V CDR1 and CDR2: SNHLY, FYNNEI. This CDR3 is 14 amino acids long. The CDR3 here is CASSPGQVFSPLHF. The CDR3 DNA is TGTGCCAGCAGTCCGGGACAGGTCTTTTCACCCCTCCACTTT.

This chain uses TRBV19 with TRBJ1-2; D perhaps matches TRBD1 (5 bases). Germline V gives CDR1 LNHDA, CDR2 SQIVND (reference sequence). The CDR3 is 16 residues long. Trimming pared 0 bases from V and 3 bases from J, leaving 14 bases between. CDR3 region: CASSIDFGAGDYGYTF. In DNA, the CDR3 is TGTGCCAGTAGTATAGATTTTGGCGCGGGGGACTATGGCTACACCTTC.